This T cell receptor (beta chain) emerged from a study of technical replicates of blood from a few donors. TCRdb's copy holds only in-frame clones and misses some; the assay was immunoSEQ multiplex PCR. The sample has about 72,000 clones; roughly 92% are singletons. CDR3 length: 15 amino acids. The V and J ends lost 2 bases and 0 bases respectively, with 8 bases between them. Germline CDR1 reads SGHVS; CDR2 reads FNYEAQ. The genes are TRBV7-6 and TRBJ1-3, with D uncertain. The sequence came from a human donor in good health. The sample was T cells isolated from PBMCs. In DNA, the CDR3 is TGTGCCAGCAGCTTATCAGCGACCTCTGGAAACACCATATATTTT. It specifies CASSLSATSGNTIYF.